The entry below describes one T cell receptor beta chain. This specimen belongs to a study of control samples from healthy donors and cancer patients. V was pared by 0 bases and J by 9 bases, with 9 bases between. Germline V lookup: CDR1 LGHNA, CDR2 YSLEER. The CDR3 sequence is 13 residues long. Generated by immunoSEQ multiplex PCR, the TCRdb table keeps only in-frame clones and is missing some. This table holds 65,000 to 80,000 clones, 89% found once. The sequencing input was PBMCs. The clonotype was recovered from a woman aged 45-65 years with colorectal cancer. This rearrangement joins TRBV4-3 to TRBJ2-1, with D possibly matching TRBD1 (6 bases). Written as DNA, the CDR3 is TGCGCCAGCAGCCAAGATGGGGGCTTTGAGCAGTTCTTC. Translating it yields CASSQDGGFEQFF.